The 19 T cell receptor beta chains below come from one sample, sequenced in a study of blood T cell repertoires in COVID-19. Clones were sequenced by immunoSEQ multiplex PCR, and TCRdb holds only the in-frame ones, with some missing. The table includes roughly 200,000 clones, 81% detected once. Sequenced material: peripheral blood. These TCRs come from a woman of 80 years or more with acute or convalescent COVID-19.

As DNA, the CDR3 is TGTGCCAGTAATGTCAGGGTGGACGATACGCAGTATTTT. Its protein product is CASNVRVDDTQYF. The chain couples TRBV19 to TRBJ2-3; maybe TRBD1 (5 bases). V dropped 7 bases and J dropped 6 bases, with 14 bases sitting between them. Germline V gives CDR1 LNHDA, CDR2 SQIVND (reference sequence). This CDR3 is 13 amino acids long.

This chain uses TRBV28 with TRBJ1-5, with 10 nucleotides matching TRBD1. CDR1 is MDHEN, CDR2 SYDVKM, per germline. V lost 11 bases to trimming and J lost 2 bases; unmatched junction nucleotides: 6. This CDR3 is 14 amino acids long. CDR3 DNA sequence: TGTGCCGTTCGACAGGGGGCGGGCAATCAGCCCCAGCATTTT. Translated, it gives CAVRQGAGNQPQHF.

The J gene is TRBJ1-6, the V gene TRBV9; 7 nucleotides line up with TRBD1. Germline V gene data show CDR1 as SGDLS and CDR2 as YYNGEE. This CDR3 is 14 amino acids long. V trimming: 4 bases; J trimming: 10 bases; junction bases outside the gene matches: 8. CDR3 loop: CASSPSGTASPLHF. The CDR3 bases are TGTGCCAGCAGCCCCTCAGGGACAGCCTCACCCCTCCACTTT.

There are a few counts of this clone. This chain links TRBV7-8 with TRBJ1-1; D gene unclear. The V gene lost 2 bases and the J gene lost 3 bases, with 13 bases spanning the gap. The CDR3 sequence is 15 residues long. The germline gives CDR1 SGHVS, CDR2 FQNEAQ. The DNA for the CDR3 is TGTGCCAGCAGCTTAAAAGCATCCCGCCACACTGAAGCTTTCTTT. It codes for CASSLKASRHTEAFF.

This chain connects TRBV2 to TRBJ2-1; D unresolved. CDR3 length: 13 amino acids. Deletions cut 8 bases from V and 9 bases from J, with 17 bases between. CDR1 and CDR2 from the germline V gene are SNHLY and FYNNEI. This chain's CDR3 is CASRSGLGGEQFF. CDR3 nucleotides: TGTGCCAGCCGGTCAGGTCTGGGTGGTGAGCAGTTCTTC.

J is TRBJ1-2 and V is TRBV7-8; tentatively, D is TRBD1 (5 bases). V lost 1 base to trimming and J lost 5 bases, with 14 bases between them. Germline assignment: CDR1 SGHVS and CDR2 FQNEAQ. The CDR3 is 15 amino acids. CDR3 sequence (DNA): TGTGCCAGCAGCTTAGGGCGGGACGGCTCTTATGGCTACACCTTC. It specifies CASSLGRDGSYGYTF.

This clone has just one count. The V and J genes are TRBV6-6 and TRBJ1-6; TRBD1 agrees at 7 bases. V was pared by 5 bases and J by 6 bases, with 7 bases of the junction left unmatched. This CDR3 comprises 15 residues. CDR1 and CDR2 from the germline V gene are MNHNY and SVGAGI (reference sequence). Written as DNA, the CDR3 is TGTGCCAGCAGTGGGGCAGGGGGGATTAATTCACCCCTCCACTTT. It translates to CASSGAGGINSPLHF.

The gene calls are TRBV12-5 and TRBJ1-4; no firm D call. The CDR3 totals 13 residues. V lost 1 base and J lost 4, with 4 bases in between. The V gene's germline CDR1 is LGHNT and CDR2 FRNRAP. CDR3 in DNA: TGTGCTAGTGGTTTGGACATTAATGAAAAACTGTTTTTT. Its translation is CASGLDINEKLFF.

This clone was observed a handful of times. The rearrangement joins TRBV6-5 to TRBJ1-1; D gene unclear. The CDR3 contains 14 residues. Trimming cost V 4 bases and J 1 base, with 10 bases left between them. The V gene's germline CDR1 is MNHEY and CDR2 SVGAGI. The CDR3 bases are TGTGCCAGCAGTTCCCCCGGTAGGAACACTGAAGCTTTCTTT. The encoded protein is CASSSPGRNTEAFF.

This sequence joins TRBV28 and TRBJ2-1; TRBD2 matches at 14 bases. CDR1 is MDHEN and CDR2 is SYDVKM in the germline V gene. This CDR3 is 16 amino acids long. J gave up 11 bases and V 7 bases, and 13 bases lay outside the gene matches. CDR3 amino acids: CASKITGTSGRVQQFF. DNA for the CDR3: TGTGCCAGCAAGATTACCGGGACTAGCGGGAGAGTTCAGCAGTTCTTC.

This chain connects TRBV4-2 to TRBJ2-1; D remains ambiguous. In germline, CDR1 is LGHNA, CDR2 YNFKEQ. CDR3 size: 15 residues. Trimming removed 0 bases at V and 4 bases at J, with 10 bases between. Written as DNA, the CDR3 is TGTGCCAGCAGCCAAGATTTTGTGTCTTACAATGAGCAGTTCTTC. Its translation: CASSQDFVSYNEQFF.

The chain has TRBV5-6 and TRBJ2-2; D unresolved. Per germline, CDR1 SGHDT and CDR2 YYEEEE. This CDR3 is built from 14 residues. V was trimmed by 0 bases and J by 1 base, leaving 4 bases between them. The CDR3 region is CASSLALNTGELFF. CDR3 nucleotide sequence: TGTGCCAGCAGCTTGGCTCTGAACACCGGGGAGCTGTTTTTT.

The chain combines TRBV19 with TRBJ1-4; 9 bases match TRBD1. This CDR3 comprises 15 residues. Losses at the gene ends were 4 bases for V and 6 bases for J; bases not matched to a gene: 6. Germline CDR1 is LNHDA and CDR2 is SQIVND (reference sequence). The CDR3 nucleotides are TGTGCCAGTAGTACGGGGACAGGGTGGGATGAAAAACTGTTTTTT. This translates into CASSTGTGWDEKLFF.

CDR3 loop: CASSQDWGGQGQETQYF. CDR3 coding DNA: TGTGCCAGCAGCCAAGATTGGGGGGGACAGGGGCAAGAGACCCAGTACTTC. The chain combines TRBV3-1 (or the pseudogene TRBV3-2) with TRBJ2-5; 10 nucleotides align to TRBD1. Germline CDR1 and CDR2: LGHDT and YNNKEL (reference sequence). The CDR3 is made up of 17 amino acids. Trimming at V came to 0 bases and at J to 2 bases, leaving 6 bases not matched to a gene.

Concerning this clone itself: At the DNA level, this CDR3 is encoded by other sequences in the same sample as well. The V and J genes are TRBV7-2 and TRBJ2-3, with D maybe TRBD2 (6 bases). CDR1 is SGHTA and CDR2 is FQGNSA in the germline V gene. The CDR3 totals 15 residues. V lost 5 bases to trimming and J lost 0 bases, with 12 bases between them. CDR3 sequence (DNA): TGTGCCAGCAGCCTCGCGGGGCCGAGCACAGATACGCAGTATTTT. Amino acids: CASSLAGPSTDTQYF.

V gene TRBV6-5 combines with J gene TRBJ1-4; D is possibly TRBD1 (6 bases). Trimming removed 4 bases from V and 6 bases from J, with 15 bases in between. CDR1 and CDR2 from the germline V gene are MNHEY and SVGAGI. The length of the CDR3 is 15 residues. The CDR3 loop reads CASSLSGTRDEKLFF. The CDR3 DNA is TGTGCCAGCAGTTTATCCGGGACACGGGATGAAAAACTGTTTTTT.

The chain employs TRBV3-1 (or the pseudogene TRBV3-2) and TRBJ1-2, with a tentative D call TRBD1 (5 bases). CDR1 is LGHDT and CDR2 is YNNKEL in the germline V gene (reference sequence). V shed 4 bases and J shed 5 bases, with 14 bases lying between them. This CDR3 has 14 residues. Here the CDR3 DNA reads TGTGCCAGCAGCCCTACCTCGACAGCATATGGCTACACCTTC. It specifies CASSPTSTAYGYTF.

The genes are TRBV6-5 and TRBJ2-3; D uncertain. In germline, CDR1 is MNHEY, CDR2 SVGAGI. The CDR3 runs to 14 residues. Trimming took 6 bases from V and 1 from J, leaving 11 bases between them. The DNA of the CDR3 is TGTGCCAGCAGCGCCGCAGTCCGCACAGATACGCAGTATTTT. Translation: CASSAAVRTDTQYF.

The chain joins TRBV5-1 to TRBJ2-5, with 11 nucleotides matching TRBD1. Germline CDR1 and CDR2: SGHRS and YFSETQ. Germline trimming cut 3 bases from V and 5 bases from J; bases unmatched to any gene: 9. This CDR3 contains 16 residues. The CDR3: CASSSDGQGATETQYF. Written as DNA, the CDR3 is TGCGCCAGCAGCTCGGACGGACAGGGGGCGACGGAGACCCAGTACTTC.